Listed below are T cell receptor beta chains from one sample, sequenced in a study of T cell responses to AZD1222 COVID-19 vaccine. Sequenced by immunoSEQ multiplex PCR; TCRdb stores in-frame clones only, minus some. The sample contains 150,000 to 180,000 clones, more than 75% of which appear only once. Sequenced material: peripheral blood, taken 28 days after the second AZD1222 dose. These receptor sequences come from an adult who received the AZD1222 COVID-19 vaccine. The CDR3 runs from the conserved cysteine through the conserved F or W. The D gene is left open where the match is weak. Clone size, where shown, is once, few, many, or a class for clones that have expanded.

>.|TRBV6-2/TRBV6-3|.|TRBJ2-2
CASSYGPGRLNTGELFF
TGTGCCAGCAGTTACGGGCCGGGGAGGCTGAACACCGGGGAGCTGTTTTTT
>.|TRBV5-6|.|TRBJ2-1
CASSPMATGYNEQFF
TGTGCCAGCAGCCCCATGGCAACGGGCTACAATGAGCAGTTCTTC
>.|TRBV21-1|.|TRBJ1-2
CASSKVGDRTFHNYGYTF
TGTGCCAGCAGCAAAGTCGGGGATCGGACATTCCATAACTATGGCTACACCTTC
>TRBD2|TRBV5-1|few|TRBJ2-2
CASSFGSGGVTGELFF
TGCGCCAGCAGCTTTGGATCGGGAGGAGTCACCGGGGAGCTGTTTTTT
>.|TRBV14|.|TRBJ1-2
CASTPLDRPGGYTF
TGTGCCAGCACCCCATTGGACCGCCCAGGCGGCTACACCTTC
>TRBD2|TRBV5-4|.|TRBJ2-7
CASSSGQREYEQYF
TGTGCCAGCAGCTCCGGCCAGCGGGAGTACGAGCAGTACTTC
>.|TRBV11-3|.|TRBJ2-7
CASSFTPDEQYF
TGTGCCAGCAGCTTTACGCCTGACGAGCAGTACTTC
>.|TRBV21-1|few|TRBJ2-2
CASSKGIDSPGGELFF
TGTGCCAGCAGCAAAGGGATAGACAGTCCGGGAGGGGAGCTGTTTTTT
>.|TRBV2|.|TRBJ1-1
CASRGVSSLSNTEAFF
TGTGCCAGCAGGGGGGTCTCGTCCTTATCGAACACTGAAGCTTTCTTT
>.|TRBV11-2|.|TRBJ1-3
CASSLTHNTIYF
TGTGCCAGCAGCTTAACCCACAACACCATATATTTT
>.|TRBV4-1|few|TRBJ2-3
CASSQGGRGFTDTQYF
TGCGCCAGCAGCCAAGGGGGGCGTGGTTTCACAGATACGCAGTATTTT
>.|TRBV7-9|.|TRBJ1-2
CASSLWGGGYGYTF
TGTGCCAGCAGCCTATGGGGGGGTGGCTATGGCTACACCTTC
>.|TRBV5-1|few|TRBJ2-7
CASSLQGRSYEQYF
TGCGCCAGCAGCTTGCAGGGACGATCCTACGAGCAGTACTTC
>.|TRBV6-2/TRBV6-3|.|TRBJ2-5
CASSPDNRSPRYQETQYF
TGTGCCAGCAGCCCGGACAATCGATCCCCAAGGTACCAAGAGACCCAGTACTTC
>.|TRBV11-2|once|TRBJ2-1
CASSLYGGPYNEQFF
TGTGCCAGCAGCTTATACGGGGGACCCTACAATGAGCAGTTCTTC
>.|TRBV11-3|.|TRBJ2-2
CASSFLREGGELFF
TGTGCCAGCAGCTTTCTTCGCGAGGGCGGGGAGCTGTTTTTT
>TRBD2|TRBV11-2|.|TRBJ2-5
CASSLTSGEPETQYF
TGTGCCAGCAGCTTGACTAGCGGGGAGCCAGAGACCCAGTACTTC
>.|TRBV28|.|TRBJ2-1
CASSSPSFHNEQFF
TGTGCCAGCAGTTCGCCCAGCTTCCACAATGAGCAGTTCTTC
>.|TRBV27|.|TRBJ2-7
CASSFTGAKYEQYF
TGTGCCAGCAGTTTTACGGGAGCGAAGTACGAGCAGTACTTC
>TRBD1|TRBV19|.|TRBJ2-1
CASSPHPPSGTGGTNEQFF
TGTGCCAGTAGCCCCCACCCCCCTTCCGGGACAGGGGGAACGAATGAGCAGTTCTTC
>TRBD2|TRBV27|once|TRBJ2-6
CASSIKGRGGSGANVLTF
TGTGCCAGCAGTATTAAGGGGCGGGGAGGGAGCGGGGCCAACGTCCTGACTTTC
>.|TRBV5-6|.|TRBJ2-5
CASSPPFRGETQYF
TGTGCCAGCAGTCCTCCTTTCAGGGGAGAGACCCAGTACTTC
>.|TRBV19|once|TRBJ1-5
CASSIAGRGLGNQPQHF
TGTGCCAGTAGTATCGCGGGCCGGGGGCTGGGCAATCAGCCCCAGCATTTT
>TRBD2|TRBV5-8|.|TRBJ2-1
CASSLTSGYNEQFF
TGTGCCAGCAGCCTCACTAGCGGCTACAATGAGCAGTTCTTC
>TRBD1|TRBV6-4|.|TRBJ2-6
CASSATGVGANVLTF
TGTGCCAGCAGTGCTACAGGGGTTGGGGCCAACGTCCTGACTTTC
>.|TRBV21-1|.|TRBJ2-7
CASSKSSPGTSVSYEQYF
TGTGCCAGCAGCAAATCCTCACCCGGGACTAGCGTTTCCTACGAGCAGTACTTC
>TRBD1|TRBV7-7|.|TRBJ2-1
CASSLRQGPVDGEQFF
TGTGCTAGCAGCTTGCGACAGGGACCGGTAGATGGTGAGCAGTTCTTC
>.|TRBV3-1/TRBV3-2|.|TRBJ2-7
CASSQSDSGSYEQYF
TGTGCCAGCAGCCAGTCGGACAGTGGTTCCTACGAGCAGTACTTC
>TRBD1|TRBV30|once|TRBJ1-6
CAWSTTGQINNPLHF
TGTGCCTGGAGTACCACGGGACAGATTAATAATCCCCTCCACTTT
>.|TRBV25-1|once|TRBJ2-2
CASTSHGRVGELFF
TGTGCCAGCACGTCGCACGGGCGGGTAGGGGAGCTGTTTTTT
>.|TRBV4-2|once|TRBJ1-2
CASSQVPTVRVSGYTF
TGTGCCAGCAGCCAAGTTCCGACAGTGAGGGTATCTGGCTACACCTTC
>TRBD2|TRBV6-4|once|TRBJ2-7
CASSRIPGLAGDPYQYEQYF
TGTGCCAGCAGCCGAATACCAGGACTAGCGGGAGACCCCTACCAGTACGAGCAGTACTTC
>TRBD1|TRBV19|.|TRBJ2-7
CASSPGQTHEQYF
TGTGCCAGTAGTCCGGGACAGACCCACGAGCAGTACTTC
>.|TRBV3-1/TRBV3-2|.|TRBJ1-2
CASSLPLGGYTF
TGTGCCAGCAGCCTCCCCCTTGGTGGCTACACCTTC
>.|TRBV18|.|TRBJ2-1
CASSPEQMVYNEQFF
TGTGCCAGCTCACCGGAACAGATGGTGTACAATGAGCAGTTCTTC
>.|TRBV2|.|TRBJ2-1
CASSETSNEQFF
TGTGCCAGCAGTGAAACTAGCAATGAGCAGTTCTTC
>TRBD2|TRBV10-3|once|TRBJ2-3
CAIRPGLGLDTQYF
TGTGCCATCAGACCGGGACTAGGGCTGGATACGCAGTATTTT
>.|TRBV5-1|.|TRBJ2-2
CASSDPSSGTGELFF
TGCGCCAGCAGCGACCCTAGTAGCGGCACCGGGGAGCTGTTTTTT
>.|TRBV28|once|TRBJ1-6
CASRRTENSPLRF
TGTGCCAGCAGGAGGACCGAAAATTCACCCCTCCGCTTT
>.|TRBV27|few|TRBJ2-1
CASRDAGGSDYNEQFF
TGTGCCAGCAGGGATGCCGGGGGTAGCGACTACAATGAGCAGTTCTTC